This TCR beta chain was sequenced for a study of sequential checkpoint blockade in melanoma. This CDR3 region has 13 residues. Germline V gene data show CDR1 as LGHNA and CDR2 as YNFKEQ. V gave up 0 bases and J gave up 4 bases, with 7 bases separating them. The method was immunoSEQ multiplex PCR; TCRdb's version includes in-frame clones alone and lacks a portion of them. The top ten clones hold about a quarter of a sample with around 13,000 clones, over 70% of them seen once. Treatment given: randomized to nivolumab then ipilimumab (arm A) or the reverse (arm B). The V gene is TRBV4-2, the J gene TRBJ2-7; D is perhaps TRBD1 (6 bases). The origin of this receptor is a human donor with melanoma. The sequenced sample was CD8+ T cells sorted from blood (inferred from file names), obtained from a patient given nivolumab and ipilimumab in sequence. Here the CDR3 reads CASSQDRGYEQYV. CDR3 DNA: TGTGCCAGCAGCCAAGACAGGGGTTACGAGCAGTACGTC.